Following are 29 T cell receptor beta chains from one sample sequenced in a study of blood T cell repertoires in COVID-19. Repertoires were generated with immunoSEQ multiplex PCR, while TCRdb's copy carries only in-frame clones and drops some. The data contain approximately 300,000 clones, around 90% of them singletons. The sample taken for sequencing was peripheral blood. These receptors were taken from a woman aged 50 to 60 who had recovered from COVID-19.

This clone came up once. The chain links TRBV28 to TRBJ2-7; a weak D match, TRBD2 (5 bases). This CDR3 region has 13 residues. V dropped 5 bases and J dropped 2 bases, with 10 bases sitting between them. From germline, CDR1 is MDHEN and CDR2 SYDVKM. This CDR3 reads CASSLATTYEQYF. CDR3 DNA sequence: TGTGCCAGCAGTCTAGCAACCACCTACGAGCAGTACTTC.

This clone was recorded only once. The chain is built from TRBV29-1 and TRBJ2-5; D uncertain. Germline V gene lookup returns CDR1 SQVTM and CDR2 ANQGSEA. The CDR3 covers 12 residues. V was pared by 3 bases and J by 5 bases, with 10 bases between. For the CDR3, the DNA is TGCAGCGTTGAGAGGATTGCGGAGACCCAGTACTTC. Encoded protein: CSVERIAETQYF.

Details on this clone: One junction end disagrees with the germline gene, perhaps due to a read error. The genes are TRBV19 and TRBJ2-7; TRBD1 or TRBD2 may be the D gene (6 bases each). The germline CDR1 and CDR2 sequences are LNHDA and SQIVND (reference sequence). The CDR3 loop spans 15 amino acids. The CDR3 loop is CTSRGVQGGSYEQYF. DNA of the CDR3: TGTACCAGTAGGGGGGTTCAAGGGGGCTCCTACGAGCAGTACTTC.

CDR3 residues: CATSRRDRENTEAFF. DNA for the CDR3: TGTGCCACCAGCAGGAGGGACAGGGAGAACACTGAAGCTTTCTTT. The chain employs TRBV15 and TRBJ1-1; 9 nucleotides match TRBD1. V dropped 3 bases and J dropped 1; count of bases not matched to a gene: 3. Germline V gene lookup returns CDR1 LNHNV and CDR2 YYDKDF (reference sequence). CDR3 length: 15 amino acids.

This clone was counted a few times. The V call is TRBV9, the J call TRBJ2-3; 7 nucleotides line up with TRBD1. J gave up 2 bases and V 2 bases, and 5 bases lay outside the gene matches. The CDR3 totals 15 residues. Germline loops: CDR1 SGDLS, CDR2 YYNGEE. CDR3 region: CASSVDRDYTDTQYF. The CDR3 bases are TGTGCCAGCAGCGTCGACAGGGATTACACAGATACGCAGTATTTT.

CDR3: CASSSGLLNEKLFF. The CDR3 bases are TGCGCCAGCAGCTCGGGACTTCTTAATGAAAAACTGTTTTTT. The chain has TRBV5-1 and TRBJ1-4; weak D call: TRBD1 (5 bases). Trimming pared 3 bases from V and 4 bases from J, leaving 10 bases between. This CDR3 contains 14 residues. Germline V gives CDR1 SGHRS, CDR2 YFSETQ. Complete variable domain (other parts from reference TRBV5-1 and TRBJ1-4): KAGVTQTPRYLIKTRGQQVTLSCSPISGHRSVSWYQQTPGQGLQFLFEYFSETQRNKGNFPGRFSGRQFSNSRSEMNVSTLELGDSALYLCASSSGLLNEKLFFGSGTQLSVL.

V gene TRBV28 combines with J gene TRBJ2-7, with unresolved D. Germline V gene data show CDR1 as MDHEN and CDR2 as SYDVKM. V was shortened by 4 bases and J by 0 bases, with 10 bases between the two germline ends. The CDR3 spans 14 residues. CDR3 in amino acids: CASSSREISYEQYF. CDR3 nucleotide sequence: TGTGCCAGCAGTTCTCGCGAGATCTCCTACGAGCAGTACTTC.

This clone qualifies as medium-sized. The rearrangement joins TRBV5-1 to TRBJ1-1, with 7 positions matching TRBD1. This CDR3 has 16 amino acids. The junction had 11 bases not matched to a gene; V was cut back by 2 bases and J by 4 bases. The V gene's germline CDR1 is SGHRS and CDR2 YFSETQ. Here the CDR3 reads CASSLHLTGPGTEAFF. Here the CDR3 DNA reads TGCGCCAGCAGCTTACACTTGACAGGGCCGGGCACTGAAGCTTTCTTT. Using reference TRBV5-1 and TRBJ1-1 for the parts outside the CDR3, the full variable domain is KAGVTQTPRYLIKTRGQQVTLSCSPISGHRSVSWYQQTPGQGLQFLFEYFSETQRNKGNFPGRFSGRQFSNSRSEMNVSTLELGDSALYLCASSLHLTGPGTEAFFGQGTRLTVV.

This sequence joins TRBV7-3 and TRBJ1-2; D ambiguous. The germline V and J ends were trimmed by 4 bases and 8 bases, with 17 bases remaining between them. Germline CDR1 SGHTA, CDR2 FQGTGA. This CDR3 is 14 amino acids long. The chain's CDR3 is CASSSDPRRGGYTF. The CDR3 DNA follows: TGTGCCAGCAGCTCAGACCCCCGGCGAGGGGGCTACACCTTC.

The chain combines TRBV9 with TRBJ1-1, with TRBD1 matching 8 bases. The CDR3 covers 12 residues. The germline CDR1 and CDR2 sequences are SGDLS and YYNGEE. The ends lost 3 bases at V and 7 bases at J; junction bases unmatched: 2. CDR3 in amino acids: CASSAGTGEAFF. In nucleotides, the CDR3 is TGTGCCAGCAGCGCCGGGACAGGTGAAGCTTTCTTT.

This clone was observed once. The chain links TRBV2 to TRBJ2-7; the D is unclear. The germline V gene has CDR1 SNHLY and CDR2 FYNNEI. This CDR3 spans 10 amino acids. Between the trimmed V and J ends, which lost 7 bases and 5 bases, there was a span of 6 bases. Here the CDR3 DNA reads TGTGCCAGCACGGTTCACGAGCAGTACTTC. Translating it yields CASTVHEQYF.

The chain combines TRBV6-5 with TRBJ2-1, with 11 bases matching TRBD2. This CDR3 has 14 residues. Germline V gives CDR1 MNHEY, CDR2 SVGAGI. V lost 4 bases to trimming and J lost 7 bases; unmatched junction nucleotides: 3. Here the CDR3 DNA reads TGTGCCAGCAGTTTAGCGGGGGGGGTGAATGAGCAGTTCTTC. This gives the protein CASSLAGGVNEQFF.

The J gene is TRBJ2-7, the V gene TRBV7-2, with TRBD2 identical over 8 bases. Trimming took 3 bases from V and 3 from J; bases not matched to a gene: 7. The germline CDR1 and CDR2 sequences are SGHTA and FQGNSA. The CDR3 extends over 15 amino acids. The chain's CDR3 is CASSFAGGAGYEQYF. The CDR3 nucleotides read TGTGCCAGCAGCTTCGCGGGGGGAGCCGGCTACGAGCAGTACTTC.

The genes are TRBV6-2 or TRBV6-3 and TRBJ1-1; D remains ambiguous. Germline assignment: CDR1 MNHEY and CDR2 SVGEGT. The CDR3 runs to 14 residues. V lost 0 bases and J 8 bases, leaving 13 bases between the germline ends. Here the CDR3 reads CASSYSYPREEAFF. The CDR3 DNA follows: TGTGCCAGCAGTTACTCGTACCCGAGGGAAGAAGCTTTCTTT.

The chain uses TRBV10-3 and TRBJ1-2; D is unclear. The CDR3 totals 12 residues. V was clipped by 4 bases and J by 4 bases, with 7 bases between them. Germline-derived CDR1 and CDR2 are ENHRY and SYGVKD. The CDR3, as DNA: TGTGCCATCAGTGGATACTTCTATGGCTACACCTTC. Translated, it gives CAISGYFYGYTF.

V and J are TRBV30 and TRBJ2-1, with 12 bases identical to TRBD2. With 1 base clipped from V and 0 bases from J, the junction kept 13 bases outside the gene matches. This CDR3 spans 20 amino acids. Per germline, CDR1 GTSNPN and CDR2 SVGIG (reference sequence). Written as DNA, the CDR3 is TGTGCCTGGAGTGATTGGACTAGCGGGAATCTTTTGAGCTCCTACAATGAGCAGTTCTTC. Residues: CAWSDWTSGNLLSSYNEQFF. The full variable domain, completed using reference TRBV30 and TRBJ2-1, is SQTIHQWPATLVQPVGSPLSLECTVEGTSNPNLYWYRQAAGRGLQLLFYSVGIGQISSEVPQNLSASRPQDRQFILSSKKLLLSDSGFYLCAWSDWTSGNLLSSYNEQFFGPGTRLTVL.

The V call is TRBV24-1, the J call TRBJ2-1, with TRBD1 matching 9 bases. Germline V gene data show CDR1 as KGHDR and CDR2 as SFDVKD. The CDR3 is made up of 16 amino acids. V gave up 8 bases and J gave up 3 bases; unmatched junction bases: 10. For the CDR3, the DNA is TGTGCCACCATTACTAACAGGGGGCATAACTACAATGAGCAGTTCTTC. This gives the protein CATITNRGHNYNEQFF.

CDR3 sequence reads: CASSVAESSYNEQFF. The CDR3 DNA reads as TGTGCCAGCAGCGTTGCGGAGAGCTCCTACAATGAGCAGTTCTTC. The gene calls are TRBV9 and TRBJ2-1; D is unresolved. The CDR3 totals 15 residues. V shed 2 bases and J shed 0 bases, with 9 bases lying between them. Germline CDR1 SGDLS, CDR2 YYNGEE.

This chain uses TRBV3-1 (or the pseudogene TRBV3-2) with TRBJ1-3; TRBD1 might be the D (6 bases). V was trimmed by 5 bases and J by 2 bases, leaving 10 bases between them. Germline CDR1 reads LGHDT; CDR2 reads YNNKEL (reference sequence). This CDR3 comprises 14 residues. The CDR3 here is CASSVGGPGNTIYF. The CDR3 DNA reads TGTGCCAGCAGCGTGGGGGGGCCTGGAAACACCATATATTTT.

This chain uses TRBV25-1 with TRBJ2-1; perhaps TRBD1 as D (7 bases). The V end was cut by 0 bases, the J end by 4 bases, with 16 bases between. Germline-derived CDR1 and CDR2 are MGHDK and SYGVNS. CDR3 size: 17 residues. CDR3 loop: CASSEYLGGQYYNEQFF. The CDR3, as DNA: TGTGCCAGCAGTGAATACCTGGGGGGACAGTATTACAATGAGCAGTTCTTC.

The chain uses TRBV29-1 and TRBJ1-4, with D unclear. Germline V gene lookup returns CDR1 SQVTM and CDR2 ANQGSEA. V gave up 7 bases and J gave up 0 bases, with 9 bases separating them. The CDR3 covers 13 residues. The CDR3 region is CSAQGATNEKLFF. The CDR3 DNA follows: TGCAGCGCGCAAGGAGCAACTAATGAAAAACTGTTTTTT.

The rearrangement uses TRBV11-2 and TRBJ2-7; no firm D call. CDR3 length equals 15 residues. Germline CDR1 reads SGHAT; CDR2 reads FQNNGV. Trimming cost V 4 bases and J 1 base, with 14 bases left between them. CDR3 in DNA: TGTGCCAGCAGCTCGAGACTGATTCTATCCTACGAGCAGTACTTC. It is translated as CASSSRLILSYEQYF.

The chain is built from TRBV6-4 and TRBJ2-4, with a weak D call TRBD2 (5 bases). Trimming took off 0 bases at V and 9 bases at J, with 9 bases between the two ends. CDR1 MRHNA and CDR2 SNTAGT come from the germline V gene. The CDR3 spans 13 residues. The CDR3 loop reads CASSDSRATIQYF. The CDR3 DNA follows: TGTGCCAGCAGTGACTCGAGGGCCACCATTCAGTACTTC.

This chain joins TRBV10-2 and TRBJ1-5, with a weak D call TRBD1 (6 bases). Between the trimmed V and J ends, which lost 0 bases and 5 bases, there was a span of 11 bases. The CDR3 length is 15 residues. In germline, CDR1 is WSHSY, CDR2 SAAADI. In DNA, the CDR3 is TGCGCCAGCAGTGAGTCGGCGACAGGTCATCAGCCCCAGCATTTT. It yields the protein CASSESATGHQPQHF.

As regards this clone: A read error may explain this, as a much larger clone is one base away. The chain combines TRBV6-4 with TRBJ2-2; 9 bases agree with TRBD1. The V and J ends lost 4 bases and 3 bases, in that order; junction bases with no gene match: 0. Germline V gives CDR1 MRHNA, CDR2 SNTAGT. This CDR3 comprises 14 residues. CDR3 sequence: CASSGDRDTGELFF. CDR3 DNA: TGTGCCAGCAGTGGGGACAGGGACACCGGGGAGCTGTTTTTT.

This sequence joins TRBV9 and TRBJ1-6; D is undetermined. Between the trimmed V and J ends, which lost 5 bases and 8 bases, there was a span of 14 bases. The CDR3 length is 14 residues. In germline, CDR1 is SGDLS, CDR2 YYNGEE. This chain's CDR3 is CASSANSGDSPLHF. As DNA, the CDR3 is TGTGCCAGCAGTGCTAACAGCGGGGATTCACCCCTCCACTTT.

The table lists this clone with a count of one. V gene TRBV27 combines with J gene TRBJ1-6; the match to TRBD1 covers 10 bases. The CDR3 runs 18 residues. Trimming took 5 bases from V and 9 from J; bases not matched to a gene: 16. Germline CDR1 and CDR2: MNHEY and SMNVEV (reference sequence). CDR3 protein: CASSPQRPGQGSGSPLHF. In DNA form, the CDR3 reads TGTGCCAGCAGTCCTCAAAGACCGGGACAGGGGTCTGGTTCACCCCTCCACTTT.

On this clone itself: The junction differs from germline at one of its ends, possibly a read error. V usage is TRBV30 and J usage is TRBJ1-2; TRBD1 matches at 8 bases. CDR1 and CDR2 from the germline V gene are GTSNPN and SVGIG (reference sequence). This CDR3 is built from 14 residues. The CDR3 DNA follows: TGTGCCTGGAGCGTAACAGGGGGTAACTCTGGCTACACCTTC. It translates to CAWSVTGGNSGYTF.

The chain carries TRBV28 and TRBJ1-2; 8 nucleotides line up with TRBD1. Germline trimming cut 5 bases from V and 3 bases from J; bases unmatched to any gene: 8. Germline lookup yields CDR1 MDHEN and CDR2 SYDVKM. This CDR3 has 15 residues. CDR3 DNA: TGTGCCAGCAGTCCCCGGGACAGGAACTACTATGGCTACACCTTC. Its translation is CASSPRDRNYYGYTF.